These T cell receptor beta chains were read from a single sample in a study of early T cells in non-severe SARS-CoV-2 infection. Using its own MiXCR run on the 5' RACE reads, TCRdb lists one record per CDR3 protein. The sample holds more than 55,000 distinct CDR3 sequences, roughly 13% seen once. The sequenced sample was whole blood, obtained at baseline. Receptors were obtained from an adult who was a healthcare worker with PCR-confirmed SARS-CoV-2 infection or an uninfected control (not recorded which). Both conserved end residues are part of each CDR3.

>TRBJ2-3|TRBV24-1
CATSDPSRDTPTDTQYF
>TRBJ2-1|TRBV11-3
CASSSSGGPNNEQFF
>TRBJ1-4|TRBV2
CASSEAGQGGEKLFF
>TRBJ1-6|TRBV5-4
CASSLGRNSPLHF
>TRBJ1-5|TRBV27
CASRTASSNQPQHF
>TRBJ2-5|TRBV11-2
CASSRSIETQYF
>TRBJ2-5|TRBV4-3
CASSQGVAGYWGTQYF
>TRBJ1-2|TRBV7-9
CASSFPTGGSNYGYTF
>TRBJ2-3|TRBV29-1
CSVDDRTVSTDTQYF
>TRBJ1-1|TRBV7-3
CASSLKHGPNTEAFF
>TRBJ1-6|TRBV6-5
CASSRTVVSNSPLHF
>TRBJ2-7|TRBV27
CASSSSGGYEQYF